This T cell receptor (beta chain) was captured in a study of blood T cell repertoires in COVID-19 (dated by TCRdb to 2018 to 2020). Describing the broader study: Collaborator samples came from the United States, Italy and Spain and covered acute and convalescent phases of COVID-19. The dataset comprised deeply sampled blood TCRbeta repertoires from subjects exposed to, actively infected with, or recovered from COVID-19. The repertoires were released in a freely available public database meant as a resource for research on the immune response to SARS-CoV-2. The prospective study material was composed of cDNA or gDNA derived from T cells, B-cell-depleted T cells, or PBMCs. HLA class I and class II types, where available, came from metadata supplied by the sample provider rather than from assay-based typing. Sample metadata almost always included a de-identified subject ID, COVID-19 status, age in years and sex. Samples were obtained from the ongoing ImmuneRACE study (first 160 participants) and from over 1,000 subjects provided by 6 global collaborators.

V loses 5 bases at its end and J loses 2 bases; junction bases beyond the gene matches: 6. The CDR3 runs 14 amino acids, cysteine and phenylalanine included. Just CDR3 DNA is preserved here, 42 bases in frame from base 1. In the germline V gene, CDR1 corresponds to LGHNA and CDR2 to YSLEER. On this clone: What this receptor recognizes is not known. Nothing much larger sits one base from this clone, and base qualities are not available.

TCRbeta CDR3 regions were amplified from genomic DNA using the immunoSEQ Assay, a bias-controlled multiplex PCR. Per the original workflow: Within the assay, amplification of reference gene primers was used to estimate how many nucleated cells each sample contained. To quantify the absolute abundance of each unique TCRbeta CDR3 rearrangement, sequence reads were collapsed and filtered. For each sample, productive Simpson clonality was calculated by taking the square root of Simpson's diversity index across productive rearrangements. This immuneACCESS table, as held by TCRdb, lists in-frame sequences with V and J called but not all clones. Of the missing ones, under half trace to an unresolved V gene in checked studies; the others have no known cause. The V and J calls and the clone size are those of that table, but D and trimming were determined from the DNA. In all, the sample holds more than 150,000 clones, and roughly 80% of those were seen once. The ten largest make up approximately 8% of the sample.

Participants in the prospective study were aged about 18 to 95 years, lived in 20 to 25 United States geographic areas, and enrolled through a virtual design. In the prospective study, participants were assigned to cohorts based on the clinical history participants reported in a screening survey and a study questionnaire. Recovered participants in ImmuneRACE Cohort 3 were defined by two consecutive negative NP/OP PCR tests, clearance by a healthcare professional, or resolution of symptoms. In the prospective study, whole blood, serum and a nasopharyngeal or oropharyngeal swab were collected from each participant by mobile phlebotomists. Prospective study participants could optionally give additional blood draws and questionnaires over a roughly two-month period. Prospective study blood samples were shipped either frozen or at room temperature before DNA extraction. Findings and caveats that apply to the study as a whole: The quantity of clinical and demographic metadata differed by source and by participant and was supplied without curation.

The sample was PBMCs or T cells enriched from blood (not recorded which). The clonotype originates from a woman between 45 and 65 years old who had recovered from COVID-19. The rearrangement combines TRBV4-3 with TRBJ2-7; TRBD1 agrees with 7 junctional bases. This receptor carries the CDR3 CASSSRQGPYEQYF. The DNA reads TGCGCCAGCAGCTCTCGACAGGGTCCCTACGAGCAGTACTTC.